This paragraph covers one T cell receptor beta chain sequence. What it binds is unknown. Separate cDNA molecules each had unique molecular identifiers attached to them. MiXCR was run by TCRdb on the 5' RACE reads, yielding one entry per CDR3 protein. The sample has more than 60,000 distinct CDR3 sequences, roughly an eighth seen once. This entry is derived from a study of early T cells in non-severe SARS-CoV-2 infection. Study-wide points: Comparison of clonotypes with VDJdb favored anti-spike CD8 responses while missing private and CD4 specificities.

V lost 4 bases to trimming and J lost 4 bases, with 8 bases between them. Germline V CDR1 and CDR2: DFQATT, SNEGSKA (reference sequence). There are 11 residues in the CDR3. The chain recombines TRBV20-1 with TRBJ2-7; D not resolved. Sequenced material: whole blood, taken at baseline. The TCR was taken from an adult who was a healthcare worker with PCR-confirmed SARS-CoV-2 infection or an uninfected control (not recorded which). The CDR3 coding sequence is TGCAGTGCTACAGGCCCTTACGAGCAGTACTTC. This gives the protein CSATGPYEQYF.